These 26 T cell receptor beta chains originate from one sample sequenced in a study of T cell repertoires in cytomegalovirus infection. TCRdb analysed the reads with MiXCR anew, one entry per CDR3 protein. Counted here are approximately 180,000 distinct CDR3 sequences, 8% to 10% occurring once; the ten biggest clones make up approximately 4.3%. Sequenced: PBMCs. All receptors come from a human donor in good health (CMV status not recorded). Some clones in this sample may be carry-over from other donors' samples.

The chain uses TRBV6-1 and TRBJ1-5; D call uncertain. The germline gives CDR1 MNHNS, CDR2 SASEGT. This CDR3 has 14 residues. With 3 bases removed from V and 1 base from J, the gap between germline ends came to 7 bases. CDR3 bases: TGTGCCAGCAGTGACAGGCTCAGCAATCAGCCCCAGCATTTT. This translates into CASSDRLSNQPQHF.

The chain is built from TRBV7-6 and TRBJ2-3; 9 bases align to TRBD2. V trimming: 2 bases; J trimming: 1 base; junction bases outside the gene matches: 4. Germline loops: CDR1 SGHVS, CDR2 FNYEAQ. CDR3 length: 16 amino acids. CDR3 in amino acids: CASSLISGSRTDTQYF. The CDR3 DNA is TGTGCCAGCAGCTTAATTAGCGGGAGTCGCACAGATACGCAGTATTTT.

This clonotype showed up many times. J is TRBJ1-1 and V is TRBV11-2; D gene ambiguous. The V gene's germline CDR1 is SGHAT and CDR2 FQNNGV. Trimming stripped 5 bases from V and 7 bases from J, with 14 bases between. This CDR3 has 13 residues. The CDR3 here is CASSPLVRNEAFF. The CDR3 bases are TGTGCCAGCAGCCCCCTAGTAAGGAATGAAGCTTTCTTT.

This clonotype came up a few times. The gene calls are TRBV19 and TRBJ1-1; 7 bases agree with TRBD1. The CDR3 runs 14 residues. The germline gives CDR1 LNHDA, CDR2 SQIVND (reference sequence). V dropped 6 bases and J dropped 5; count of bases not matched to a gene: 9. CDR3 nucleotide sequence: TGTGCCAGTAGCCGAGGGGGCGCCGGGACTGAAGCTTTCTTT. As protein: CASSRGGAGTEAFF.

A note on this clonotype: The conserved final phenylalanine or tryptophan is absent from the CDR3, which likely points to a read error. The chain combines TRBV29-1 with TRBJ1-2; a weak D match, TRBD1 (5 bases). The germline V gene has CDR1 SQVTM and CDR2 ANQGSEA. The CDR3 consists of 10 residues. Trimming cost V 6 bases and J 4 bases, with 6 bases left between them. CDR3 nucleotide sequence: TGCAGCGTCGACAGCTATGGCTACACCTAC. Encoded protein: CSVDSYGYTY.

This clonotype was seen repeatedly, ten times or more. The chain employs TRBV7-2 and TRBJ2-3; 9 bases map to TRBD2. This CDR3 region has 15 residues. Germline trimming cut 3 bases from V and 6 bases from J; bases unmatched to any gene: 7. Germline CDR1 SGHTA, CDR2 FQGNSA. The CDR3 region is CASSFRERGADTQYF. The CDR3 DNA reads TGTGCCAGCAGCTTTAGGGAGCGGGGGGCCGATACGCAGTATTTT.

This clonotype has a handful of counts. V gene TRBV28 combines with J gene TRBJ2-1; the match to TRBD2 covers 14 bases. Per germline, CDR1 MDHEN and CDR2 SYDVKM. This CDR3 is 16 amino acids long. With V trimmed by 6 bases and J by 12 bases, 13 bases remained unmatched. CDR3: CASSHPGTSGSLRQFF. CDR3 coding DNA: TGTGCCAGCAGCCACCCCGGGACTAGCGGGAGTCTTCGGCAGTTCTTC.

This clonotype has ten or more counts. J is TRBJ2-2 and V is TRBV7-8, with D possibly TRBD1 on 5 matching bases. From germline, CDR1 is SGHVS and CDR2 FQNEAQ. V was clipped by 3 bases and J by 4 bases, with 12 bases between them. The CDR3 consists of 15 residues. The CDR3 here is CASSFGRGFTGELFF. In DNA, the CDR3 is TGTGCCAGCAGCTTTGGAAGGGGATTCACCGGGGAGCTGTTTTTT.

This clonotype was counted many times. The chain couples TRBV2 to TRBJ1-4; D gene uncertain. This CDR3 comprises 14 residues. The V end was cut by 10 bases, the J end by 0 bases, with 12 bases between. The germline V gene encodes CDR1 SNHLY and CDR2 FYNNEI. CDR3 sequence: CATQRVATNEKLFF. For the CDR3, the DNA is TGTGCCACCCAAAGAGTTGCAACTAATGAAAAACTGTTTTTT.

This clonotype has at least ten counts. The chain carries TRBV7-9 and TRBJ2-7, with TRBD2 matching 10 bases. The V gene end was trimmed by 5 bases and the J gene end by 2 bases; junction bases not matched to a gene: 3. Germline V CDR1 and CDR2: SEHNR, FQNEAQ (reference sequence). This CDR3 has 14 amino acids. DNA for the CDR3: TGTGCCAGCAGCAATAGCGGGAGGCCCTACGAGCAGTACTTC. Its protein product is CASSNSGRPYEQYF.

CDR3: CASSYSLVYGYTF. DNA for the CDR3: TGTGCCAGCAGTTACAGCCTTGTGTATGGCTACACCTTC. J is TRBJ1-2 and V is TRBV28; no clear D gene. CDR3 length equals 13 residues. The germline V and J ends were trimmed by 4 bases and 5 bases, with 11 bases remaining between them. Germline lookup yields CDR1 MDHEN and CDR2 SYDVKM.

Many counts were recorded for this clonotype. The chain links TRBV5-4 to TRBJ1-1; D call uncertain. The length of the CDR3 is 12 residues. Germline CDR1 is SGHNT and CDR2 is YYREEE (reference sequence). Trimming took 10 bases from V and 1 from J, leaving 11 bases between them. For the CDR3, the DNA is TGTGCCTTTATCAGGAGGAACACTGAAGCTTTCTTT. Protein: CAFIRRNTEAFF.

This clonotype was observed many times. One end of the junction fails to match germline, which may point to a read error. V gene TRBV7-2 combines with J gene TRBJ2-2, with a possible D match to TRBD1 (6 bases). Germline assignment: CDR1 SGHTA and CDR2 FQGNSA. The CDR3 length is 12 residues. The CDR3: CASSQTRGGATF. The CDR3 coding sequence is TGTGCCAGCAGCCAGACCAGGGGTGGGGCCACTTTT.

This clonotype occurred many times. The chain joins TRBV28 to TRBJ2-6, with TRBD1 matching 8 bases. Germline V gene lookup returns CDR1 MDHEN and CDR2 SYDVKM. The V gene end was trimmed by 5 bases and the J gene end by 4 bases; junction bases not matched to a gene: 10. The CDR3 covers 17 residues. CDR3 amino acids: CASSTAGRGLGANVLTF. CDR3 bases: TGTGCCAGCAGTACTGCTGGCAGGGGGCTAGGGGCCAACGTCCTGACTTTC.

This clonotype showed up many times. The chain is built from TRBV6-2 or TRBV6-3 and TRBJ2-1, with 7 positions matching TRBD1. V shed 5 bases and J 3 bases; nucleotides not matched to a gene: 7. CDR3 size: 15 residues. Germline assignment: CDR1 MNHEY and CDR2 SVGEGT. The DNA of the CDR3 is TGTGCCAGCAGTACCCAGGGGGAATTCTACAATGAGCAGTTCTTC. This codes for CASSTQGEFYNEQFF.

This clonotype was seen only a few times. The genes are TRBV27 and TRBJ2-7; a possible D gene is TRBD2 (6 bases). The CDR3 runs to 15 residues. V lost 2 bases, J lost 3 bases, and 14 bases lay in between. Germline V gene lookup returns CDR1 MNHEY and CDR2 SMNVEV (reference sequence). In DNA, the CDR3 is TGTGCCAGCAGTTTAGAGGGAGGCCCATTCTACGAGCAGTACTTC. Translation: CASSLEGGPFYEQYF.

This clonotype has a count of ten or more. This chain joins TRBV15 and TRBJ1-5; TRBD1 is a possible D gene (5 bases). Germline lookup yields CDR1 LNHNV and CDR2 YYDKDF (reference sequence). CDR3 length: 12 amino acids. V was cut by 5 bases and J by 3 bases, with 5 bases left in between. The DNA of the CDR3 is TGTGCCACCAGCGGACACAATCAGCCCCAGCATTTT. Its translation is CATSGHNQPQHF.

This clonotype was counted at least ten times. The rearrangement links TRBV28 to TRBJ2-7; possibly TRBD1 or TRBD2 for D (6 bases each). The ends were cut back, 2 bases at V and 5 bases at J, with 13 bases in the middle. Per germline, CDR1 MDHEN and CDR2 SYDVKM. The CDR3 is 14 amino acids. The CDR3 coding sequence is TGTGCCAGCAGTTTAAAGGGGGGTCGGGACGAGCAGTACTTC. Its protein product is CASSLKGGRDEQYF.

This clonotype appeared many times. The chain links TRBV7-2 to TRBJ2-5; 8 positions agree with TRBD2. The germline V gene encodes CDR1 SGHTA and CDR2 FQGNSA. The J segment lost 4 bases and the V segment lost 2 bases, leaving 6 bases of the junction unmatched. This CDR3 comprises 15 residues. CDR3 amino acids: CASSLTRGGAETQYF. DNA of the CDR3: TGTGCCAGCAGCTTAACTCGGGGGGGGGCAGAGACCCAGTACTTC.

This clonotype was picked up many times. The V and J genes are TRBV7-2 and TRBJ2-2, with 12 bases fitting TRBD2. CDR3 length equals 17 residues. Losses at the gene ends were 4 bases for V and 3 bases for J; bases not matched to a gene: 6. Per germline, CDR1 SGHTA and CDR2 FQGNSA. The CDR3: CASSSLGLAGYTGELFF. CDR3 coding DNA: TGTGCCAGCAGCTCCCTTGGACTAGCGGGGTACACCGGGGAGCTGTTTTTT.

In regard to this clonotype: An end of the junction does not agree with germline; a read error may underlie this. The chain joins TRBV2 to TRBJ1-1, with TRBD1 as a possible D gene (5 bases). CDR3 length: 13 residues. Germline CDR1 SNHLY, CDR2 FYNNEI. The CDR3, as DNA: TGTCCCAGCAGGAGGGGCACTAACACTGAAGCTTTCTTT. It specifies CPSRRGTNTEAFF.

This clonotype was counted many times. This sequence joins TRBV12-3 or TRBV12-4 and TRBJ2-3, with 13 bases that match TRBD2. The CDR3 spans 19 residues. With 5 bases clipped from V and 4 bases from J, the junction kept 15 bases outside the gene matches. DNA of the CDR3: TGTGCCAGCAGTATTACCGCAGGGACTAGCGGGACAATCCCAGATACGCAGTATTTT. It codes for CASSITAGTSGTIPDTQYF.

CDR3 in amino acids: CASSQRPTGSYNEQFF. The CDR3 DNA reads TGCGCCAGCAGCCAACGACCAACGGGGTCCTACAATGAGCAGTTCTTC. The chain recombines TRBV4-1 with TRBJ2-1; D might be TRBD2 (5 bases). Trimming pared 2 bases from V and 1 base from J, leaving 12 bases between. The CDR3 is 16 amino acids. Germline CDR1 reads MGHRA; CDR2 reads YSYEKL.

This clonotype was counted between two and nine times. V usage is TRBV20-1 and J usage is TRBJ1-1, with D uncertain. Between the trimmed V and J ends, which lost 6 bases and 1 base, there was a span of 15 bases. The CDR3 contains 14 residues. Germline-derived CDR1 and CDR2 are DFQATT and SNEGSKA (reference sequence). This CDR3 reads CSAKLGSGNTEAFF. The CDR3 DNA is TGCAGTGCAAAGTTGGGGAGCGGGAACACTGAAGCTTTCTTT.

This clonotype was recorded many times. The V gene is TRBV12-3 or TRBV12-4, the J gene TRBJ2-1, with 7 bases lining up with TRBD1. The CDR3 consists of 17 residues. V lost 6 bases and J lost 3; bases outside the gene matches: 14. The CDR3 nucleotides read TGTGCCAGCAGACCCACCCCGGGACAGTTAAACTACAATGAGCAGTTCTTC. Translating gives CASRPTPGQLNYNEQFF.

This clonotype was seen at least ten times. The rearrangement links TRBV12-3 or TRBV12-4 to TRBJ2-5; D call uncertain. V was trimmed by 4 bases and J by 9 bases, leaving 12 bases between them. CDR3 length: 12 amino acids. CDR3 nucleotides: TGTGCCAGCAGTTCGAGCGTGGCGGCCCAGTACTTC. It codes for CASSSSVAAQYF.